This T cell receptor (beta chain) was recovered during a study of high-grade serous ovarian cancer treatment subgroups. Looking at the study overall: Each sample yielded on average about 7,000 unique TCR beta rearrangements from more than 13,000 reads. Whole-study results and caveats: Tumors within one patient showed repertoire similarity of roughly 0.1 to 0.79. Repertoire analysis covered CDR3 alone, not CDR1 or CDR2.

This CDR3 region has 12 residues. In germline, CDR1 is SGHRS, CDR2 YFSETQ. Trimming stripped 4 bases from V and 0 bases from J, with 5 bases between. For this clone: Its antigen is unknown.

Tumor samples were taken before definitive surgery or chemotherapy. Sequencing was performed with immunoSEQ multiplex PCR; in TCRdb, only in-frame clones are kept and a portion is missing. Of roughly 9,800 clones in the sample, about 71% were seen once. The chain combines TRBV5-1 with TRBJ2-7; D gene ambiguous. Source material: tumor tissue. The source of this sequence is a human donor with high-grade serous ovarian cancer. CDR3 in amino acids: CASSLSSYEQYF. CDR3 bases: TGCGCCAGCAGCCTTAGCTCCTACGAGCAGTACTTC.